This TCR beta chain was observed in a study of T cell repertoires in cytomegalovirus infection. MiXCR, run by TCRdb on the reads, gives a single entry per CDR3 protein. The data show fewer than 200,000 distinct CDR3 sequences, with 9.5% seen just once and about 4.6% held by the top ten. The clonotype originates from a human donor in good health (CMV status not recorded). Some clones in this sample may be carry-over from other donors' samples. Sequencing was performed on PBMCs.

Here the CDR3 DNA reads TGTGCCTGGAGTGCCTCATTAGGACGGGCCGTCGATGAGCAGTTCTTC. The encoded protein is CAWSASLGRAVDEQFF. The chain has TRBV30 and TRBJ2-1; unclear D gene. CDR1 is GTSNPN, CDR2 SVGIG, per germline (reference sequence). The CDR3 spans 16 residues. V gave up 1 base and J gave up 8 bases, with 21 bases separating them.